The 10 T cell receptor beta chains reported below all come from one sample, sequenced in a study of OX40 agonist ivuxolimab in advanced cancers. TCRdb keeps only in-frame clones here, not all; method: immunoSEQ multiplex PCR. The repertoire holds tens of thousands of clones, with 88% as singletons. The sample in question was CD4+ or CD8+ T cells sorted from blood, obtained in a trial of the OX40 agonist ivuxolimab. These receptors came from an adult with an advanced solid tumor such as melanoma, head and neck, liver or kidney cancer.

The CDR3 is CASSQVRDRETQYF. The CDR3 DNA reads as TGTGCCAGCAGCCAAGTGAGGGATAGGGAGACCCAGTACTTC. The chain employs TRBV14 and TRBJ2-5, with a possible D match to TRBD2 (5 bases). V lost 1 base and J lost 5, with 11 bases in between. This CDR3 comprises 14 residues. Germline V gives CDR1 SGHDN, CDR2 FVKESK.

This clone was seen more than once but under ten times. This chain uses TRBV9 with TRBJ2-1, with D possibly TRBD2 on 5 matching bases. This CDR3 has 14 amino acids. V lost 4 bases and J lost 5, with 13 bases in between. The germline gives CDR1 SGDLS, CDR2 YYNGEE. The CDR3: CASSSRAGDNEQFF. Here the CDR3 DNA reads TGTGCCAGCAGCTCGAGGGCGGGTGACAATGAGCAGTTCTTC.

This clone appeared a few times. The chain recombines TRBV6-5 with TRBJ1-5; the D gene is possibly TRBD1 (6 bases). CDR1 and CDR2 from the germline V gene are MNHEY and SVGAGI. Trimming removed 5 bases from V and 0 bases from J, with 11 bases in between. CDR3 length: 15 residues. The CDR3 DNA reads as TGTGCCAGCAGTCCTCAGGGGACTAGCAATCAGCCCCAGCATTTT. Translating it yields CASSPQGTSNQPQHF.

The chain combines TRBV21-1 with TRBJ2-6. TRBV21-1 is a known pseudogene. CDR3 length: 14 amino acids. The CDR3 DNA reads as TGTGCCAGCAGCAAAACCTCTGGGGCCAACGTCCTGACTTTC. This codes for CASSKTSGANVLTF.

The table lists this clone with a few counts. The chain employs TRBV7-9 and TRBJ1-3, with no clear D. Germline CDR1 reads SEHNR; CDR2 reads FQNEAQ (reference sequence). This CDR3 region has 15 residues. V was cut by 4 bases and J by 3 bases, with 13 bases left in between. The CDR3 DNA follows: TGTGCCAGCAGCTCCTCCCGCTTGGGTGGAAACACCATATATTTT. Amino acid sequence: CASSSSRLGGNTIYF.

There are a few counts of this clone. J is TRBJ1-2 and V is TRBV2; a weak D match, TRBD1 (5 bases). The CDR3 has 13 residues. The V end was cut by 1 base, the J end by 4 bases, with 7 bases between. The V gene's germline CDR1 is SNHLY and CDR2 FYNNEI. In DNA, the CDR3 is TGTGCCAGCAGTGAAGAAGGGGCCTATGGCTACACCTTC. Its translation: CASSEEGAYGYTF.

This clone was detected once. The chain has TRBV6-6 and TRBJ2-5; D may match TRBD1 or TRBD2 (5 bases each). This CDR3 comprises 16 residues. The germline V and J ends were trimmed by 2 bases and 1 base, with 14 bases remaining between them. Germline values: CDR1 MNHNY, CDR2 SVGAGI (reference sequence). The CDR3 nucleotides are TGTGCCAGCAGTTACAAGACCTCCGGGACCCAAGAGACCCAGTACTTC. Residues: CASSYKTSGTQETQYF.

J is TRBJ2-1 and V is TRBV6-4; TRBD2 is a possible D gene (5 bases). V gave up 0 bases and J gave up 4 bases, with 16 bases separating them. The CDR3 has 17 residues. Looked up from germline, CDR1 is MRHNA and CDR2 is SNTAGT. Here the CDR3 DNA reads TGTGCCAGCAGTGACTCGAGTCGGGGAGCGTCATACAATGAGCAGTTCTTC. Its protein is CASSDSSRGASYNEQFF.

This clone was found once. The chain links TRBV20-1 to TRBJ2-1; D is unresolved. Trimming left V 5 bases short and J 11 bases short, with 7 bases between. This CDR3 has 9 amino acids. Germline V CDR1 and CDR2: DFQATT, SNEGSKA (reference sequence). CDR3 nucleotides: TGCAGTGCTGGGGTTCAGCAGTTCTTC. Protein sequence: CSAGVQQFF.

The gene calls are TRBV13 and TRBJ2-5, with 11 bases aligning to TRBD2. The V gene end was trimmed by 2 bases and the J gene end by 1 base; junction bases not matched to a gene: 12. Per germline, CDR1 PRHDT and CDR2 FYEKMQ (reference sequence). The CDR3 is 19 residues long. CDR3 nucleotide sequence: TGTGCCAGCAGCTTAAGAAGGTTAGCGGGAGGGCCCATCCAAGAGACCCAGTACTTC. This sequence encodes CASSLRRLAGGPIQETQYF.